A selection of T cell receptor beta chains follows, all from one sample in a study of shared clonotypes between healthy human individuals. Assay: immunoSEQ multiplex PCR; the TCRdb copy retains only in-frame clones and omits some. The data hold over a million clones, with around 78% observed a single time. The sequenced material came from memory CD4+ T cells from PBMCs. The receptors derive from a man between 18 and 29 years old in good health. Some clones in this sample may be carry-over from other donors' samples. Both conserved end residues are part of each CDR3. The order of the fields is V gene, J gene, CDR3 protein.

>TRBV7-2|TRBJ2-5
CASSLVRGAETQYF
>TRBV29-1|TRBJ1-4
CSVEERYRGSTNEKLFF
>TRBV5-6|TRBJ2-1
CASSLYGSRYNEQFF
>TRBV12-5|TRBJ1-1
CASGLEEGTEAFF
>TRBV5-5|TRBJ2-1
CASSRRGGRGNEQFF
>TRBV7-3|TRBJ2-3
CASSLKGGLLTQYF
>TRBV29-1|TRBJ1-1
CSAATGQNTEAFF
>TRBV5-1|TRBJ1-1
CASTSPGRTTEAFF
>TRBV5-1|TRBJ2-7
CASSLDAGTSNGQYF
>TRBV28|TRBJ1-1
CASSLFLAGATTEAFF
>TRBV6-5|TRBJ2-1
CASRGLAAFNEQFF
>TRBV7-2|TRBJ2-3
CASNLQSTDTQYF
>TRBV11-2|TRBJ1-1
CASSLRPRAEAFF
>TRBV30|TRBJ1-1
CAWSINLDTEAFF
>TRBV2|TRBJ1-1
CASTQDMNTEAFF
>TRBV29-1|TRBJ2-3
CSVRGVGFLDTQYF
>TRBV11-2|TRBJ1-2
CASSQIGGPLGPGGYTF
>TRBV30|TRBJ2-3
CAWSVMGETDTQYF
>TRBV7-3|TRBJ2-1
CASSGGQGPSYNEQFF
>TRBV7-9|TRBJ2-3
CASSPYETDTQYF
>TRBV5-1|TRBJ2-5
CASSLVQETQYF
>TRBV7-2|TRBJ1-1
CASSSSHGGSRRAFF
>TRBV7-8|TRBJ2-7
CASSLEDGEYEQYF
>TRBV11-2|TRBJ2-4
CASSPGQAEKNIQYF
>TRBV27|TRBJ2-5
CASSSSPWDRGLGETQYF
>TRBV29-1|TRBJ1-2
CSVEGGQGARYGYTF
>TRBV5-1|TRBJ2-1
CASSLGLAGNEQFF
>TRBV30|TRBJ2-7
CAWSVGLEGYEQYF
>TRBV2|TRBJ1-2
CASSEGWVGVNYGYTF
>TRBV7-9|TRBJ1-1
CASSPRRGLATEAFF
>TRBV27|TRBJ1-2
CASSFAGGYTF
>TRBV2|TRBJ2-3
CASTAQPGADTQYF
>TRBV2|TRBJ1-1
CASSEGLAAFF
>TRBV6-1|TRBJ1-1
CASSGGGSTEAFF
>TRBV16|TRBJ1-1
CASSQYKNTEAFF
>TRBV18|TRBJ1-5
CASSTGKVNQPQHF
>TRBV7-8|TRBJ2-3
CASSLVGGNTDTQYF
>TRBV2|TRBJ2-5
CASSEVTGVGETQYF
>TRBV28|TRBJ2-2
CASSLRTGRTGELFF
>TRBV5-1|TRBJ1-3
CASSQGGTGNTIYF
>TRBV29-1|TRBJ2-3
CSGTGTSGSTDTQYF
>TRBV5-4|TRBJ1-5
CASSDRSTDQPQHF
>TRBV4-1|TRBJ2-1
CASSQLSLGTSGRYEQFF
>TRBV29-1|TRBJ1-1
CSVAVGTNTEAFF
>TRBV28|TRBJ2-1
CASSIPTGGYNEQFF
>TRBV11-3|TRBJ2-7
CASSKGLGDEQYF
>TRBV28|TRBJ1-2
CASSLLTELNYGYTF
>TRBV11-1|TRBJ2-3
CASGEGDTQYF
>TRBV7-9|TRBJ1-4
CASSTQGVSGIGEKLFF
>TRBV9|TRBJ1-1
CASSAPGQGPMNTEAFF
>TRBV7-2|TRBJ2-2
CASSSRDAGELFF
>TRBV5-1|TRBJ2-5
CASSLAIGGTGQETQYF
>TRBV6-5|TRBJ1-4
CASRPGQENEKLFF
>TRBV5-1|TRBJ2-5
CASSGTVEETQYF
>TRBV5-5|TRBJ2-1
CASSLRLGLAVQRYYNEQFF
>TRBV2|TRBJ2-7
CASSPGAGGYEQYF
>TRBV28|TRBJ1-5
CASTTPPSGQPQHF
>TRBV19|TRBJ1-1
CASTMGPYTEAFF
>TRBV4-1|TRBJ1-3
CASSPGTVGGNTIYF
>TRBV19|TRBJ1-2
CASSLGLTTNYGYTF